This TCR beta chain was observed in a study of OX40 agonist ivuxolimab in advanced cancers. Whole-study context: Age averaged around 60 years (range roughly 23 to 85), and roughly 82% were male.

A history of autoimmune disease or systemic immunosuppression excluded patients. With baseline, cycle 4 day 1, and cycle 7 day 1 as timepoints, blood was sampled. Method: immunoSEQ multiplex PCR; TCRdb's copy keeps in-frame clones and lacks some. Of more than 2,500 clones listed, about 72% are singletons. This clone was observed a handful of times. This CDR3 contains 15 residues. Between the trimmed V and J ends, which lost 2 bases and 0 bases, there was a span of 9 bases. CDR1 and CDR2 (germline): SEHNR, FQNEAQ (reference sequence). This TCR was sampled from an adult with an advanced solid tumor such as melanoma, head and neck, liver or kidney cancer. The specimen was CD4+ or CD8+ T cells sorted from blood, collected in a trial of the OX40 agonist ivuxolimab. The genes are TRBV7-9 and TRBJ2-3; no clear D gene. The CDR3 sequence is CASSLSESSTDTQYF. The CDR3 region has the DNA TGTGCCAGCAGCTTATCAGAGTCTAGCACAGATACGCAGTATTTT.